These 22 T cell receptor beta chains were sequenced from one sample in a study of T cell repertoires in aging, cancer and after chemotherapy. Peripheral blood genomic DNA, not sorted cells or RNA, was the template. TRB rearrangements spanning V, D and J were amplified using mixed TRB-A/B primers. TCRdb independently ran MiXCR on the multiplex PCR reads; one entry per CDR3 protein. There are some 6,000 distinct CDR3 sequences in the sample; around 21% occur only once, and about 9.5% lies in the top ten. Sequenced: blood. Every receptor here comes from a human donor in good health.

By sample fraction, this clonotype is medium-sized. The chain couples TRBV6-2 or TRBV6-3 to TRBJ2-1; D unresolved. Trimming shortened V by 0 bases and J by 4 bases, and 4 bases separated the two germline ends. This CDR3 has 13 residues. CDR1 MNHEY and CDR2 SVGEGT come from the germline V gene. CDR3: CASSYSGYNEQFF. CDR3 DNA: TGTGCCAGCAGTTACTCGGGGTACAATGAGCAGTTCTTC.

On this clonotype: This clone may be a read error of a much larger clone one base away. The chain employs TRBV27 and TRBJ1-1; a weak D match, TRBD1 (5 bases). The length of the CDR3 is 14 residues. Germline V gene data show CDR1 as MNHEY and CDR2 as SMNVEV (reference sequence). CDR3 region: CVSSMGLRNTEAFF. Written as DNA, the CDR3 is TGTGTCAGCAGTATGGGACTCCGGAACACTGAAGCTTTCTTT.

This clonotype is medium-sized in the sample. This CDR3 is CASRDSTQETQYF. Written as DNA, the CDR3 is TGTGCCAGTAGGGACAGCACCCAAGAGACCCAGTACTTC. The chain is built from TRBV19 and TRBJ2-5; D might be TRBD1 (6 bases). CDR1 is LNHDA and CDR2 is SQIVND in the germline V gene (reference sequence). The V gene lost 6 bases and the J gene lost 1 base, with 9 bases spanning the gap. This CDR3 region has 13 residues. The whole variable domain, remainder taken from reference TRBV19 and TRBJ2-5, is DGGITQSPKYLFRKEGQNVTLSCEQNLNHDAMYWYRQDPGQGLRLIYYSQIVNDFQKGDIAEGYSVSREKKESFPLTVTSAQKNPTAFYLCASRDSTQETQYFGPGTRLLVL.

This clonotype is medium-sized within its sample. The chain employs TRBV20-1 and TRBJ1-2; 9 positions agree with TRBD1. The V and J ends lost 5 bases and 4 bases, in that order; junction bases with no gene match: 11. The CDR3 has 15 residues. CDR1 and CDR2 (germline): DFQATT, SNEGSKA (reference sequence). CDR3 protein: CSAPQFQDRGYGYTF. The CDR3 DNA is TGCAGTGCTCCGCAGTTCCAGGACAGGGGCTATGGCTACACCTTC.

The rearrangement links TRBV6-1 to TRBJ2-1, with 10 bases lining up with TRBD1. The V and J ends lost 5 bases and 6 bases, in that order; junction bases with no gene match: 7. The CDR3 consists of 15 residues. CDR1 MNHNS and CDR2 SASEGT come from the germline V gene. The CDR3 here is CASSIPGQGINEQFF. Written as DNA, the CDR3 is TGTGCCAGCAGTATCCCGGGACAGGGGATCAATGAGCAGTTCTTC.

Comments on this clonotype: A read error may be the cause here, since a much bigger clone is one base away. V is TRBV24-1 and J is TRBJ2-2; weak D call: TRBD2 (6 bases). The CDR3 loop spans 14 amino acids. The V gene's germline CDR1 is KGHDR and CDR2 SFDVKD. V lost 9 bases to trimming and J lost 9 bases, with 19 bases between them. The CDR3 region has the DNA TGTGCCACCTCTGTGGGGGGTGTTACCCGGGAGCTGTTTTTT. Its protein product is CATSVGGVTRELFF.

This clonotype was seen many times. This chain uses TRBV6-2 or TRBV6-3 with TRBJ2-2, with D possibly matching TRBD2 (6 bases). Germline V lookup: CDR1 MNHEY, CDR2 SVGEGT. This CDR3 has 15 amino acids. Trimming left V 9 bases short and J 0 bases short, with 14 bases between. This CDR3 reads CASGWGGANTGELFF. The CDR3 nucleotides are TGTGCCAGTGGATGGGGCGGGGCGAACACCGGGGAGCTGTTTTTT.

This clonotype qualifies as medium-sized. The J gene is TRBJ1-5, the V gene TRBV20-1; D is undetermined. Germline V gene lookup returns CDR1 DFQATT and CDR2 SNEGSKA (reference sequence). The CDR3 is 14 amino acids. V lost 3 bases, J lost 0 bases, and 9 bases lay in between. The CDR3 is CSASPGHSNQPQHF. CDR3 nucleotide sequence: TGCAGTGCTAGCCCCGGGCATAGCAATCAGCCCCAGCATTTT.

The CDR3 nucleotides read TGTGCCAGCAGTGAAGACGGCGACAGGGGGAGGTATGGCTACACCTTC. Protein: CASSEDGDRGRYGYTF. The V call is TRBV6-5, the J call TRBJ1-2; 9 positions agree with TRBD1. With 5 bases clipped from V and 5 bases from J, the junction kept 12 bases outside the gene matches. This CDR3 contains 16 residues. Germline CDR1 reads MNHEY; CDR2 reads SVGAGI.

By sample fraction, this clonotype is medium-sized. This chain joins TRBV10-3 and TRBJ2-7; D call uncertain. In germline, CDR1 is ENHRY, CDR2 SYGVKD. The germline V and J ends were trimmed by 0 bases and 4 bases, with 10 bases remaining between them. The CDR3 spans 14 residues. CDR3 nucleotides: TGTGCCATCAGTGAGTCCAACAGCCCTTACGAGCAGTACGTC. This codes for CAISESNSPYEQYV.

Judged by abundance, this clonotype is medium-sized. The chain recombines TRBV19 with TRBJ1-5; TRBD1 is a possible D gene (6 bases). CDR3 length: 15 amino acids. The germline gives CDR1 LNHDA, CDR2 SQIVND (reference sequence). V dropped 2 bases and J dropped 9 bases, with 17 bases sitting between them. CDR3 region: CASSIPLGGGGPQHF. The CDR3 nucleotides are TGTGCCAGTAGTATACCTCTAGGAGGGGGTGGGCCCCAGCATTTT.

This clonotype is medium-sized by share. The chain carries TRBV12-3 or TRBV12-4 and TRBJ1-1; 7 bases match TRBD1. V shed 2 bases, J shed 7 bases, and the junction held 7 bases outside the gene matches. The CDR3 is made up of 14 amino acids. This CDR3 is CASSLRGQDGEAFF. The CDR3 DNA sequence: TGTGCCAGCAGTTTAAGGGGGCAGGATGGTGAAGCTTTCTTT.

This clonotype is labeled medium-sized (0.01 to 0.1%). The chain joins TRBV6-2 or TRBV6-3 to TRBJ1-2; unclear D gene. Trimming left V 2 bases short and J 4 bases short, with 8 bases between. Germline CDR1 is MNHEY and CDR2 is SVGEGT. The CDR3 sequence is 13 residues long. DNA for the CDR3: TGTGCCAGCAGTTACCCAGGAATCTATGGCTACACCTTC. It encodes CASSYPGIYGYTF.

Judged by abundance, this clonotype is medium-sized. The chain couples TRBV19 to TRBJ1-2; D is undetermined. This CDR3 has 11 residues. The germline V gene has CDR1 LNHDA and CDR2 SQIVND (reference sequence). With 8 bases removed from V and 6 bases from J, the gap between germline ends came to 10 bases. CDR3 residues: CASVGGDGYTF. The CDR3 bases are TGTGCCAGTGTGGGTGGGGATGGCTACACCTTC.

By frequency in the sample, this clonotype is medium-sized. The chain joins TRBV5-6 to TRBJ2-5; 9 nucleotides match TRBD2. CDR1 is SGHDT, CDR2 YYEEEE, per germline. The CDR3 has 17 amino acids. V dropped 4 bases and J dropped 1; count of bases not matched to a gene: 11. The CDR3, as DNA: TGTGCCAGCAGCCCGCGTTTGGCGGGAGGGCGCCAAGAGACCCAGTACTTC. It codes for CASSPRLAGGRQETQYF.

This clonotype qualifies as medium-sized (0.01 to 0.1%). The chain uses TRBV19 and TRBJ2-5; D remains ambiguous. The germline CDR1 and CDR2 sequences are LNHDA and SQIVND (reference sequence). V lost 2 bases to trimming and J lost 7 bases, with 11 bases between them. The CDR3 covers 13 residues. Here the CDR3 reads CASSINGWWTQYF. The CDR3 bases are TGTGCCAGTAGTATAAACGGGTGGTGGACCCAGTACTTC.

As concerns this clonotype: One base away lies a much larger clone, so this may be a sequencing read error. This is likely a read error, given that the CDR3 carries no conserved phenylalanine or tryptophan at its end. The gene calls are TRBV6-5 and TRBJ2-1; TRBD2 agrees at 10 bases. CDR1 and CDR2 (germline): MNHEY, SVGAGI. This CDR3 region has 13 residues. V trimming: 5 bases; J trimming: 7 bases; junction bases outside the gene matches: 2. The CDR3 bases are TGTGCCAGCAGTCCTAGCGGGAGAAATGAGCAGTTCCTC. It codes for CASSPSGRNEQFL.

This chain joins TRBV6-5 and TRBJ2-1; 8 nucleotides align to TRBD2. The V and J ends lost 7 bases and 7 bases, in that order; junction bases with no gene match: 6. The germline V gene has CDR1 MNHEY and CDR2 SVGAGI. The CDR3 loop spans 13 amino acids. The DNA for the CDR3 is TGTGCCAGCACCGGGAGGGCCTTAAATGAGCAGTTCTTC. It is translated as CASTGRALNEQFF.

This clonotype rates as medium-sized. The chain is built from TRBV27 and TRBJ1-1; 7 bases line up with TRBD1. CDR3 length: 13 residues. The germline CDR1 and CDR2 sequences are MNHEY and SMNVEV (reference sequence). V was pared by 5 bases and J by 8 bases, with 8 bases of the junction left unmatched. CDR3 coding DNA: TGTGCCAGCAGTATCGGACAGGCGACCGAAGCTTTCTTT. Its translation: CASSIGQATEAFF.

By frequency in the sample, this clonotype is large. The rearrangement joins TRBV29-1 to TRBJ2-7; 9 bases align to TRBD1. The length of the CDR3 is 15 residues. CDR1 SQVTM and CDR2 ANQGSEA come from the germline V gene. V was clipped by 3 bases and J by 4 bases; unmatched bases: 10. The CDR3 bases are TGCAGCGTTGAGTTAGGGGACAGGGAGAGTTACGAGCAGTACTTC. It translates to CSVELGDRESYEQYF.

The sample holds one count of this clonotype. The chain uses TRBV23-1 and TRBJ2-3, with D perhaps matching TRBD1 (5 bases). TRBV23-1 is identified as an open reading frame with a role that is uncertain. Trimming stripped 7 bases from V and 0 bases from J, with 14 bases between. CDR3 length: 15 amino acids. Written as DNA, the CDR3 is TGCGCCAGCAAAATCAGGGCCACTAGCACAGATACGCAGTATTTT. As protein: CASKIRATSTDTQYF.

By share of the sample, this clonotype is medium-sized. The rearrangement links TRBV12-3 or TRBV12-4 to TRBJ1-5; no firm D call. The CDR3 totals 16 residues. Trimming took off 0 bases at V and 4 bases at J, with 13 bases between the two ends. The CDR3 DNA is TGTGCCAGCAGTTTAGCATCCGATCTGGGAAATCAGCCCCAGCATTTT. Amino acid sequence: CASSLASDLGNQPQHF.